This TCR beta chain was sequenced for a study of blood T cell repertoires in COVID-19. Across the study: Some COVID-19 samples were acute and others convalescent; all came from the United States, Italy and Spain. T cells, B-cell-depleted T cells, or PBMCs provided the cDNA or gDNA that served as material.

In the study's own analysis: From reference gene primer amplification, estimates of nucleated cell counts were derived. The data were produced by immunoSEQ multiplex PCR, yet TCRdb's version contains in-frame clones alone and is incomplete. V, J and clone size are taken as reported in that table, and D and trimming were inferred from the DNA itself. The sample yields about 190,000 clones, about 88% seen once. J gave up 7 bases and V 0 bases, and 9 bases lay outside the gene matches. The germline V gene has CDR1 SGHTA and CDR2 FQGNSA. This CDR3 spans 16 amino acids. The chain employs TRBV7-2 and TRBJ1-5; 7 bases line up with TRBD1. The TCR comes from a middle-aged woman who had recovered from COVID-19. The sequencing input was peripheral blood. Written as DNA, the CDR3 is TGTGCCAGCAGCTTAGCGGAGACAGGGTGGTGGCAGCCCCAGCATTTT. Translating it yields CASSLAETGWWQPQHF.